One T cell receptor beta chain is described in this entry. This clone was counted only a few times. Its specific antigen is unknown. The record has no base qualities; no much larger clone is one base away. In the same sample, other DNA sequences code for this CDR3. This entry belongs to a study of shared clonotypes between healthy human individuals (dated by TCRdb to 2020 to 2021). Describing the broader study: A few men and two women, aged 18 to 49 years, made up the cohort. For each donor, CD4 naive and CD4 memory were each run on three plates, CD8 naive on two plates, and CD8 memory on one plate. To estimate repertoire size and how much clonotype sharing occurs between individuals, the study deeply sequenced the blood TCR repertoires of several healthy adults. To increase sequencing depth and limit assay-specific biases, different laboratories used diverse techniques to prepare libraries and sequence TCR repertoires. Per donor, leukapheresis produced somewhere between about 0.94 and 10 billion PBMCs. General study outcomes and caveats: Compared with non-shared clonotypes, the clonotypes found in all four sorted-subset donors had higher generation probabilities. Based on pairwise subsampling, the degree of clonotype sharing among donors was expected to be affected by sequencing depth. Estimated clonotype richness was generally larger for naive than for memory subsets. Sampling was restricted to blood, and TCR repertoires in tissues likely differ from the TCR repertoires found in blood. Sharing across a few donors was observed for around 5% of naive CD4, less than 4% of naive CD8, 2% to 2.5% of memory CD4, and about 0.39% of memory CD8 clonotypes. Because the study included only a small number of donors, the genetic and exposure-history diversity represented was limited. Rarefaction of sorted-subset datasets indicated incomplete sequencing despite the large sequencing depth.

Healthy HIV-negative adults with no recently reported acute infections or vaccinations were included as donors. Every donor was a Caucasian adult residing in Nashville, Tennessee, USA. Magnetic negative selection was used to enrich CD4+ T cells, after which naive cells were positively selected on CD45RA and the negative fraction became the memory subset. Blood was collected by leukapheresis, and PBMCs were isolated by Ficoll-Histopaque density gradient centrifugation and then cryopreserved in liquid nitrogen vapor phase. Purity and quantity of every magnetically sorted T cell population were checked by analytical flow cytometry. Genomic DNA was isolated from each sorted fraction and quantified by UV absorbance on a Nanodrop 2000c. Using the deep immunoSEQ assay, TCR CDR3 regions were amplified from genomic DNA by multiplex PCR. Extracted genomic DNA from each cell subset was spread evenly across all wells of several immunoSEQ 96-well plates, with each plate serving as a replicate. For sorted subsets, 200 to 250 ng of genomic DNA, equivalent to 30,000 or so T cell genomes, went into each replicate PCR. Purified libraries were measured with a Qubit 3.0 fluorometer, size-checked on a Bioanalyzer 2100, and measured again with the KAPA Library Quantification kit. Every immunoSEQ 96-well plate was sequenced on a dedicated single-read 150-cycle Illumina NextSeq 550 flow cell. On the study's bioinformatics: Because the immunoSEQ output held only junctional sequences and lacked quality scores, the filtering could not match the filtering applied to full-length reads. Sequences were annotated with PyIR, a Python wrapper for IgBLAST v1.9, using IMGT germline references to assign V/J genes and CDR3. Any read was removed if the V/J assignment was weak (E-value above 1e-6), the CDR3 was missing, or the read contained stop codons, out-of-frame junctions, or ambiguous translated residues. V3J clonotypes were defined as sequences sharing an identical inferred V gene, J gene, and CDR3 amino acid sequence. Percentage overlap between repertoires was calculated by dividing the number of shared unique clonotypes by the size of the smaller repertoire. Richness of each repertoire was evaluated using RTK rarefaction, the Chao1 estimator, and Recon v2.1 estimates of unobserved clonotypes. Generation probabilities were computed with OLGA for all TCRbeta clonotypes obtained by the gDNA method from a handful of donors. In its TCRdb copy, this immuneACCESS table keeps in-frame sequences only and misses some clones. Where compared with another copy, unresolved V genes explain less than half of these, and the others have no known cause. V, J and clone size are taken as reported in that table, and D and trimming were inferred from the DNA itself. The sample table lists 550,000 to 850,000 clones, just under 75% of them with a count of one. Together, the top ten hold around 1.8% of the sample.

CDR1 LNHDA and CDR2 SQIVND are derived from the germline V gene (reference sequence). The CDR3 has 15 amino acids, counting the end cysteine and phenylalanine. The DNA shown is the 45-base CDR3, in frame from base 1. Between the V and J ends, shortened by 6 bases and 1 base respectively, the junction contains 13 bases. The clonotype comes from a young woman in good health. Sequencing was performed on memory CD4+ T cells sorted from blood. Sample cell subset or site, as interpreted from the label and publication: CD45RA-negative fraction. The chain uses TRBV19 and TRBJ1-5; TRBD1 is perhaps the D gene, given 5 matching bases. The CDR3 reads as follows: CASSLQGASNQPQHF. The DNA is TGTGCCAGTAGCCTTCAGGGAGCGAGCAATCAGCCCCAGCATTTT. The full variable domain, completed from the reference TRBV19 and TRBJ1-5 proteins outside the CDR3, reads DGGITQSPKYLFRKEGQNVTLSCEQNLNHDAMYWYRQDPGQGLRLIYYSQIVNDFQKGDIAEGYSVSREKKESFPLTVTSAQKNPTAFYLCASSLQGASNQPQHFGDGTRLSIL.